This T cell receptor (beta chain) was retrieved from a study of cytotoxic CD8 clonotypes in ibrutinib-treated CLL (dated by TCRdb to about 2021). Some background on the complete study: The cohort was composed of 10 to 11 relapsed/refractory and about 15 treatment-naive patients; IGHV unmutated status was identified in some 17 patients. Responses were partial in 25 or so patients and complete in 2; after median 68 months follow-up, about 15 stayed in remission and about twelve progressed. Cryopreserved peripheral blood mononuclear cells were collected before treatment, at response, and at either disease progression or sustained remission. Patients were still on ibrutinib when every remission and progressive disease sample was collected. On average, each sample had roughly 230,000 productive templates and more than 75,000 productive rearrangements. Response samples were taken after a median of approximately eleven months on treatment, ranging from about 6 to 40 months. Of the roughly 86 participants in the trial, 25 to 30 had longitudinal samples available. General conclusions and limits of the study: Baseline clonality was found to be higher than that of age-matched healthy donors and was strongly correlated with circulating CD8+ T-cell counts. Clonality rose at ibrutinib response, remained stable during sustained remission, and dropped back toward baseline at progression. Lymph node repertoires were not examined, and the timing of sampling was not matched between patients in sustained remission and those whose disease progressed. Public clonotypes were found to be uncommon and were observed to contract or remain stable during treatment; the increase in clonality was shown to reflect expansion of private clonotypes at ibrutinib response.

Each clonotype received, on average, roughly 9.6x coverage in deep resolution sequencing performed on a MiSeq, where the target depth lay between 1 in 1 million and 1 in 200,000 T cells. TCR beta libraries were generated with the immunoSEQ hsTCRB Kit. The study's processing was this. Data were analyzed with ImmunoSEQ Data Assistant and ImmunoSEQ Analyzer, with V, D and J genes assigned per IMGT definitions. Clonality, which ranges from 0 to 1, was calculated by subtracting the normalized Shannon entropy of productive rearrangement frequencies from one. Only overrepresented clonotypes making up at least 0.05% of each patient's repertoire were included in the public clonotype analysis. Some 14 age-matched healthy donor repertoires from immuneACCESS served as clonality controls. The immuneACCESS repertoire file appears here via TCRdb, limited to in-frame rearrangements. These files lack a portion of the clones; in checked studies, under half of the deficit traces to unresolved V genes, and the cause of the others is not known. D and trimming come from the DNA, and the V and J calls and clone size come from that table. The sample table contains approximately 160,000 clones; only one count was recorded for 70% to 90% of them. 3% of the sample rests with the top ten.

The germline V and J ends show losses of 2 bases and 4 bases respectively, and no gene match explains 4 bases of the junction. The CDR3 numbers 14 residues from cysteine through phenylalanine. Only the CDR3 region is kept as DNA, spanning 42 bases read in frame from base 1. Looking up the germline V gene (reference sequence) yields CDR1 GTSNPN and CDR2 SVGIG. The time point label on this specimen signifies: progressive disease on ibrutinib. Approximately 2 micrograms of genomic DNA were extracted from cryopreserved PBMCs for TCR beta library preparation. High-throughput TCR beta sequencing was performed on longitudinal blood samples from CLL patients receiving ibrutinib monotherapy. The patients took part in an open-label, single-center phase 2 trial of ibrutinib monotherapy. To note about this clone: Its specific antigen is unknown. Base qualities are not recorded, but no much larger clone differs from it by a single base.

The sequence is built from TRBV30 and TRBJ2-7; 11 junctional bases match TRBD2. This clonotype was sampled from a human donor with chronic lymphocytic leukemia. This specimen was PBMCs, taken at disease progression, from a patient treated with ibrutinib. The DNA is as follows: TGTGCCTGGAGTCGACTAGCGGGAAGGTACGAGCAGTACTTC. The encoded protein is CAWSRLAGRYEQYF.